This T cell receptor beta chain was captured in a study of T cell responses to AZD1222 COVID-19 vaccine. General study findings and limits: Two doses of AZD1222 preceded a rise in Spike-specific TCR breadth and depth. AZD1222 recipients seropositive at baseline numbered only six or seven.

Trimming removed 1 base from V and 3 bases from J, with 7 bases in between. This CDR3 is 13 amino acids long. CDR1 and CDR2 from the germline V gene are LGHNA and YSLEER. Method: immunoSEQ multiplex PCR; TCRdb's copy keeps in-frame clones and lacks some. The sample includes under 150,000 clones, around 93% of them seen just once. Turning to this clone: Its antigen is still unknown.

The genes are TRBV4-3 and TRBJ2-7, with D possibly TRBD2 on 5 matching bases. The sequenced sample was peripheral blood, obtained on day 0 of AZD1222 vaccination. The TCR was taken from an adult in good health. DNA of the CDR3: TGCGCCAGCAGCCAAGCCCGGGGCTACGAGCAGTACTTC. This gives the protein CASSQARGYEQYF.